This record covers a single TCR beta chain. In the original workflow: Reference gene primer amplification yielded estimated nucleated cell counts. Using immunoSEQ multiplex PCR, the repertoire was profiled, and TCRdb retains in-frame clones only, with some absent. V and J calls and clone size are copied from that table; D and trimming were computed from the DNA. This sample yields roughly 250,000 clones, of which 70% to 90% are seen a single time; 2% to 2.5% belongs to the top ten. This entry comes from a study of blood T cell repertoires in COVID-19. The CDR3 has 15 amino acids. V was pared by 5 bases and J by 4 bases, with 17 bases between. Per the germline V gene, CDR1 is LNHDA and CDR2 is SQIVND (reference sequence).

V gene TRBV19 combines with J gene TRBJ1-2; D is perhaps TRBD1 (6 bases). The TCR was taken from a woman in her forties who had recovered from COVID-19. The sequenced sample consisted of peripheral blood. In nucleotides, the CDR3 is TGTGCCAGTAGTCTTGGGGGGGCCGTGTCCTATGGCTACACCTTC. It specifies CASSLGGAVSYGYTF.